The T cell receptor beta chain described here comes from a study of blood T cells in healthy people across ages. Russia was home to the donors, healthy Caucasian individuals aged about 6 to 100. It was with a sample-barcoded 5' primer and a J-beta primer mix that a second PCR of about 7 to 12 cycles was run. A template-switch adaptor that had 12 random nucleotides put a tag on each cDNA molecule. TCRdb processed the 5' RACE reads anew with MiXCR; each CDR3 protein has one entry. The sample lists hundreds of thousands of distinct CDR3 sequences, 40% to 50% occurring once. V lost 4 bases, J lost 8 bases, and 8 bases lay in between. The CDR3 is 11 amino acids. The V gene's germline CDR1 is SGHTA and CDR2 FQGNSA. Study results and limitations: Aged donors had fewer naive CD4+ cells and lower diversity than long-lived donors.

This clonotype was seen more than once but under ten times. Antigen unknown. The V call is TRBV7-2, the J call TRBJ1-1, with D unclear. This receptor was identified in a man between 60 and 70 years old in good health. What was sequenced was blood. CDR3 in DNA: TGTGCCAGCAGCTACGTCGGCGAAGCTTTCTTT. Translated: CASSYVGEAFF.